This T cell receptor (beta chain) stems from a study of radiotherapy plus CTLA-4 blockade in lung cancer. Study as a whole: Patients showed objective responses in 15% to 20% of cases, and disease control was achieved by 25% to 35%.

Participants had chemo-refractory metastatic non-small-cell lung cancer and were treated with focal radiation plus ipilimumab CTLA-4 blockade. Sequencing was performed with immunoSEQ multiplex PCR; in TCRdb, only in-frame clones are kept and a portion is missing. The sample shows about 120,000 clones, about nine tenths of them seen only once. Looked up from germline, CDR1 is SGHAT and CDR2 is FQNNGV. The CDR3 is 16 residues long. The V end was cut by 5 bases, the J end by 1 base, with 17 bases between. This clonotype was obtained from a human donor with non-small cell lung cancer that progressed on radiotherapy plus ipilimumab. Sequenced here: peripheral blood, sampled from a patient treated with radiotherapy plus ipilimumab. The V call is TRBV11-2, the J call TRBJ1-1, with a weak D call TRBD1 (5 bases). The CDR3 DNA follows: TGTGCCAGCAGCCGCTCGGGGCAGGGAGCGAACACTGAAGCTTTCTTT. Translating it yields CASSRSGQGANTEAFF.